This T cell receptor beta chain emerged from a study of vaccination effects on CD4 cells after COVID-19. Study in general: All participants had two doses of either the BNT162b2 or mRNA-1273 vaccine.

This CDR3 region has 15 residues. V lost 10 bases, J lost 0 bases, and 9 bases stayed unmatched. The germline V gene has CDR1 KGHDR and CDR2 SFDVKD. Under the ViraFEST assay, PBMC were stimulated with viral peptide pools so that antigen-specific CD4+ T cells expanded. Sequencing was performed afterwards. It was after 10 days of culture that CD4+ T cells were isolated. This person caught SARS-CoV-2 sometime from March to December 2020, and PCR testing confirmed the infection. With respect to this clone: The target antigen is unknown.

Sequencing used immunoSEQ multiplex PCR; TCRdb keeps in-frame clones, though not all of them. The sample has roughly 24,000 clones; more than 70% are singletons. The sequences come from CD4+ T cells from PBMCs cultured with SARS-CoV-2 spike peptides, collected before COVID-19 vaccination. The clonotype was recovered from a human donor who had a prior SARS-CoV-2 infection. J is TRBJ2-3 and V is TRBV24-1; TRBD2 matches at 7 bases. In DNA, the CDR3 is TGTGCCACGGCTCGTAGCGGGTCTAGCACAGATACGCAGTATTTT. Translation gives CATARSGSSTDTQYF.